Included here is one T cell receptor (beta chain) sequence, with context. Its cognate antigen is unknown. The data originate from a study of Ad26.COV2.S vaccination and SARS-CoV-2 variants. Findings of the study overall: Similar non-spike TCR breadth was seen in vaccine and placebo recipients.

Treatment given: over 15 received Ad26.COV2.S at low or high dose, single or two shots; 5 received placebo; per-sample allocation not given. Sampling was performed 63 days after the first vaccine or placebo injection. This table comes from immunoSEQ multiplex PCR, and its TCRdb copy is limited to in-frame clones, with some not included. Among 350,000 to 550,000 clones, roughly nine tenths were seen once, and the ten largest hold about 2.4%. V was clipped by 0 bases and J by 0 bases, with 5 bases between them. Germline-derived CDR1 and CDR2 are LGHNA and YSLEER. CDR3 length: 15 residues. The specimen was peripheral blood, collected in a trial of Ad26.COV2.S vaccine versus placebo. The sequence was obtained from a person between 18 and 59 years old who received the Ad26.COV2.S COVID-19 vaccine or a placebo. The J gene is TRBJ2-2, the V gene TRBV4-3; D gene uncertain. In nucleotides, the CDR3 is TGCGCCAGCAGCCAAGATCGGCCGAACACCGGGGAGCTGTTTTTT. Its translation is CASSQDRPNTGELFF.